This passage covers 14 T cell receptor beta chains from one sample sequenced in a study of shared clonotypes between healthy human individuals. Profiled with immunoSEQ multiplex PCR; TCRdb holds only in-frame clones, not every one. The sample lists 2 million to 2.5 million clones; about 90% were seen once. Source material: naive CD4+ T cells from PBMCs. Subset: CD45RA+ positively selected. The receptors stem from a man aged 18 to 29 in good health. Some clones in this sample may be carry-over from other donors' samples.

This chain links TRBV6-6 with TRBJ2-7; TRBD1 matches 9 bases. This CDR3 spans 14 amino acids. CDR1 is MNHNY, CDR2 SVGAGI, per germline (reference sequence). Germline trimming cut 4 bases from V and 3 bases from J; bases unmatched to any gene: 4. The CDR3 sequence is CASSSGTGIYEQYF. CDR3 sequence (DNA): TGTGCCAGCAGTTCCGGGACAGGGATCTACGAGCAGTACTTC.

The chain has TRBV7-9 and TRBJ1-1; D is unresolved. Germline CDR1 and CDR2: SEHNR and FQNEAQ (reference sequence). There are 13 residues in the CDR3. Trimming cost V 6 bases and J 6 bases, with 14 bases left between them. The CDR3 here is CASRSDGFAEAFF. The CDR3 nucleotides read TGTGCCAGCAGATCGGACGGTTTCGCTGAAGCTTTCTTT.

This chain links TRBV4-2 with TRBJ2-6; 8 bases fit TRBD1. The CDR3 contains 17 residues. The germline CDR1 and CDR2 sequences are LGHNA and YNFKEQ. V was clipped by 3 bases and J by 3 bases; unmatched bases: 7. The CDR3 spells CASSQKFTGGGANVLTF. CDR3 sequence (DNA): TGTGCCAGCAGCCAGAAATTTACAGGGGGTGGGGCCAACGTCCTGACTTTC.

The rearrangement links TRBV28 to TRBJ1-2, with D maybe TRBD1 (6 bases). The CDR3 runs to 17 residues. V was cut by 6 bases and J by 3 bases, with 23 bases left in between. The germline V gene has CDR1 MDHEN and CDR2 SYDVKM. As DNA, the CDR3 is TGTGCCAGCAGCGCCCGGGACAATTTTCATGCGGACTATGGCTACACCTTC. Amino acids: CASSARDNFHADYGYTF.

The rearrangement links TRBV14 to TRBJ1-1; D possibly corresponds to TRBD1 (6 bases). V dropped 0 bases and J dropped 0 bases, with 8 bases sitting between them. In germline, CDR1 is SGHDN, CDR2 FVKESK. This CDR3 region has 15 residues. The CDR3 spells CASSQEGGLNTEAFF. For the CDR3, the DNA is TGTGCCAGCAGCCAAGAAGGGGGTTTGAACACTGAAGCTTTCTTT.

This clone was detected once. The chain recombines TRBV20-1 with TRBJ2-7; D not resolved. Trimming left V 3 bases short and J 4 bases short, with 7 bases between. The germline gives CDR1 DFQATT, CDR2 SNEGSKA (reference sequence). The CDR3 totals 11 residues. The CDR3 reads CSASPEYEQYF. CDR3 sequence (DNA): TGCAGTGCTAGTCCGGAATACGAGCAGTACTTC.

V usage is TRBV7-3 and J usage is TRBJ2-5; D is ambiguous. The CDR3 loop spans 13 amino acids. CDR1 and CDR2 from the germline V gene are SGHTA and FQGTGA. V was pared by 5 bases and J by 1 base, with 8 bases between. The CDR3 region is CASSGHFQETQYF. In nucleotides, the CDR3 is TGTGCCAGCAGCGGCCACTTCCAAGAGACCCAGTACTTC.

The chain couples TRBV25-1 to TRBJ2-7; 8 positions agree with TRBD1. Germline V gene lookup returns CDR1 MGHDK and CDR2 SYGVNS. Germline trimming cut 3 bases from V and 3 bases from J; bases unmatched to any gene: 7. CDR3 length equals 15 residues. CDR3 bases: TGTGCCAGCAGTGACGTTCAGGGGGCGAGCTACGAGCAGTACTTC. This codes for CASSDVQGASYEQYF.

As for this clone: Other DNA sequences within the sample encode an identical CDR3. V usage is TRBV5-1 and J usage is TRBJ2-5; TRBD1 is a possible D gene (5 bases). The CDR3 is made up of 13 amino acids. The V end lost 2 bases, the J end lost 4 bases, and 9 bases lay between the germline ends. Looked up from germline, CDR1 is SGHRS and CDR2 is YFSETQ. CDR3: CASSFGQGETQYF. Here the CDR3 DNA reads TGCGCCAGCAGCTTCGGGCAGGGAGAGACCCAGTACTTC.

The gene calls are TRBV5-4 and TRBJ2-1, with D possibly matching TRBD1 (6 bases). V was trimmed by 0 bases and J by 2 bases, leaving 12 bases between them. There are 16 residues in the CDR3. CDR1 and CDR2 (germline): SGHNT, YYREEE (reference sequence). DNA of the CDR3: TGTGCCAGCAGCTTGGGTCGGGACAATACCTACAATGAGCAGTTCTTC. Amino acid sequence: CASSLGRDNTYNEQFF.

V is TRBV5-1 and J is TRBJ2-5, with unresolved D. CDR3 size: 15 residues. Deletions cut 1 base from V and 1 base from J, with 11 bases between. CDR1 and CDR2 (germline): SGHRS, YFSETQ. The CDR3 spells CASSLSRSPQETQYF. The CDR3 DNA sequence: TGCGCCAGCAGCTTGAGTAGGAGCCCCCAAGAGACCCAGTACTTC.

The chain joins TRBV4-1 to TRBJ1-6; possible D gene TRBD1, 6 bases. Germline V gives CDR1 MGHRA, CDR2 YSYEKL. The V gene lost 4 bases and the J gene lost 0 bases, with 13 bases spanning the gap. The length of the CDR3 is 17 residues. CDR3 region: CASSRGRQSSYNSPLHF. The CDR3 DNA is TGCGCCAGCAGCCGGGGGCGACAGAGCTCCTATAATTCACCCCTCCACTTT.

The genes are TRBV30 and TRBJ1-6, with 7 bases that match TRBD1. The V gene's germline CDR1 is GTSNPN and CDR2 SVGIG (reference sequence). Trimming removed 0 bases from V and 8 bases from J; junction bases left unmatched: 4. This CDR3 is built from 14 residues. The CDR3 protein is CAWSVTGVDSPLHF. CDR3 in DNA: TGTGCCTGGAGTGTAACAGGGGTTGATTCACCCCTCCACTTT.

CDR3 nucleotides: TGTGCCAGCAGGCGAACCCGGGTTGCTGAAGCTTTCTTT. Its translation is CASRRTRVAEAFF. This chain connects TRBV7-3 to TRBJ1-1; no definite D call. The CDR3 is made up of 13 amino acids. Germline-derived CDR1 and CDR2 are SGHTA and FQGTGA. With 6 bases removed from V and 6 bases from J, the gap between germline ends came to 14 bases.